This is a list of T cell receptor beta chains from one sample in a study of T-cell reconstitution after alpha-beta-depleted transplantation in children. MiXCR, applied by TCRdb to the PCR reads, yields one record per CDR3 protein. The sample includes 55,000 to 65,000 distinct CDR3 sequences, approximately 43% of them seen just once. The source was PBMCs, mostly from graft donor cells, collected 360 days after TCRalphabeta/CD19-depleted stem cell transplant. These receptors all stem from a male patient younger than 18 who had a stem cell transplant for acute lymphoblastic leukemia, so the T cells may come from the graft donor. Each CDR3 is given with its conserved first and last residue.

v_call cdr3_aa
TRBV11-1 CASSLVGVGAYEQYF
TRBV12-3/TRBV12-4 CASSFPMGLSGSVYGYTF
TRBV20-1 CSARVRTSVSNTGELFF
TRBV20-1 CSALQGTYNEQFF
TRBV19 CASSIIRSGNQPQHF
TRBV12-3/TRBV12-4 CASSFGIRQERSGTEAFF
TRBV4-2 CASSPRTSLEETQYF
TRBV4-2 CASSQERAGAKQETQYF
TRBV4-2 CASSQDLGHYNSPLHF
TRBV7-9 CASSLETKGNTIYF
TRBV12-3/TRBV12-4 CASSLTRTGGGSSTGELFF
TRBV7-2 CASSLDGASVNEQFF
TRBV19 CASRQSSYNEQFF
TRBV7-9 CASSQGEGGTDTQYF
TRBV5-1 CASSLESSGRGLYEQYF
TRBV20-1 CSARTGGTYEQYF
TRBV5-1 CASSPPGTGSYEQYF
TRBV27 CASSFGGGSGELFF
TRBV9 CASSVEGRLGGRRDTQYF
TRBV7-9 CASLRGDTGELFF
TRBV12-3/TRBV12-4 CASSTRRDRGQGTQYF
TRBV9 CASSPGTSGSSYEQYF
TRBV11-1 CASSRQYSYEQYF
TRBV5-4 CASSLVGYNEQYF
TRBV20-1 CSARGLAGATGELFF
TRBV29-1 CSVGDRVGWADTQYF
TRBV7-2 CASSPDRADEKLFF
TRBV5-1 CASSLSGEEQGEQFF